A selection of T cell receptor beta chains follows, all from one sample in a study of CXCR3-negative and CXCR3-positive naive CD8 T cells. From its re-call of the 5' RACE reads, TCRdb lists each CDR3 protein once, without DNA. The sample has 45,000 to 55,000 distinct CDR3 sequences. Sample: memory CD8+ T cells from blood. The source is a human donor in good health. Some clones in this sample may be carry-over from other donors' samples. CDR3s include the opening cysteine and the closing phenylalanine or tryptophan.

j_call: TRBJ1-1
v_call: TRBV21-1
cdr3_aa: CASILVGRQGPEAFF

j_call: TRBJ2-1
v_call: TRBV2
cdr3_aa: CASSRETGRAYNEQFF

j_call: TRBJ2-5
v_call: TRBV7-9
cdr3_aa: CASSLGSGTGAQYF

j_call: TRBJ2-3
v_call: TRBV6-5
cdr3_aa: CASSSLAGGPTDTQYF

j_call: TRBJ1-2
v_call: TRBV28
cdr3_aa: CASSLSGTGVGYTF

j_call: TRBJ1-5
v_call: TRBV23-1
cdr3_aa: CASSQQGNQPQHF

j_call: TRBJ2-1
v_call: TRBV5-1
cdr3_aa: CASSLSPSTEQFF

j_call: TRBJ2-7
v_call: TRBV29-1
cdr3_aa: CSVQGPSSYEQYF

j_call: TRBJ2-1
v_call: TRBV12-3/TRBV12-4
cdr3_aa: CASSTQKGPNYNEQFF

j_call: TRBJ2-3
v_call: TRBV27
cdr3_aa: CASTIAGGRDTQYF

j_call: TRBJ2-2
v_call: TRBV7-3
cdr3_aa: CASTPTGTGELFF

j_call: TRBJ2-7
v_call: TRBV29-1
cdr3_aa: CSVDREGEQYF

j_call: TRBJ2-1
v_call: TRBV5-6
cdr3_aa: CASSPGPLALLF

j_call: TRBJ2-1
v_call: TRBV15
cdr3_aa: CATRNRGLVNEQFF

j_call: TRBJ1-1
v_call: TRBV5-1
cdr3_aa: CASSFSSITEAFF

j_call: TRBJ2-1
v_call: TRBV7-2
cdr3_aa: CASSLAGGPINEQFF

j_call: TRBJ1-5
v_call: TRBV6-2/TRBV6-3
cdr3_aa: CASSPDTRRQHF

j_call: TRBJ2-1
v_call: TRBV29-1
cdr3_aa: CSVEAGLDYNEQFF

j_call: TRBJ2-1
v_call: TRBV7-3
cdr3_aa: CASSLNPHGQGLYNEQFF

j_call: TRBJ1-4
v_call: TRBV7-2
cdr3_aa: CASTPGPAVSNEKLFF

j_call: TRBJ1-1
v_call: TRBV15
cdr3_aa: CATKVETVNTEAFF

j_call: TRBJ2-3
v_call: TRBV28
cdr3_aa: CASSFVGETDTQYF

j_call: TRBJ1-2
v_call: TRBV5-4
cdr3_aa: CASTPDLRVNYGYTF

j_call: TRBJ2-1
v_call: TRBV2
cdr3_aa: CASSEASWSENYNEQFF

j_call: TRBJ1-2
v_call: TRBV4-3
cdr3_aa: CASSQDGGNYGYTF

j_call: TRBJ1-5
v_call: TRBV29-1
cdr3_aa: CSVVDRGESQPQHF

j_call: TRBJ2-7
v_call: TRBV5-1
cdr3_aa: CASSVGETYEQYF

j_call: TRBJ2-1
v_call: TRBV5-6
cdr3_aa: CASSTGPRNEQFF

j_call: TRBJ2-5
v_call: TRBV7-3
cdr3_aa: CASSLNRGGETQYF

j_call: TRBJ2-4
v_call: TRBV28
cdr3_aa: CASSPLSIAKNIQYF

j_call: TRBJ1-2
v_call: TRBV6-1
cdr3_aa: CASSPTGSFPGYTF